This T cell receptor beta chain was captured in a study of beta chain features in type 1 diabetes (dated by TCRdb to 2016 to 2019). The study in broad terms: Patients and healthy donors did not differ in mean age, gender distribution, total cell number or subset yield. A total of roughly 100,000,000 sorted cells were examined across all samples, and the number of cells per subset was strongly correlated with RNA yield. In the study, TCRB repertoires of sorted circulating CD4+ T cell subsets from recently diagnosed type 1 diabetes patients were compared with those of matched healthy donors. Naive and central memory subsets were obtained from all 28 donors, but regulatory and stem cell-like memory subsets were isolated from only 8 patients and roughly 8 healthy donors. What the study reported, not specific to this receptor: Because small numbers of individuals were included in the HLA sub-analyses, any influence of HLA type on TCRB rearrangement was left unresolved. In all four CD4+ subsets, TCRB CDR3 length was moderately but significantly shorter in type 1 diabetes patients. Because cDNA was sequenced instead of genomic DNA, activated cells with high expression could be over-represented, although the groups did not differ in activation or CD3 levels. Fewer insertions and more nucleotide deletions at VDJ recombination sites were observed in patients with type 1 diabetes, implying thymic rearrangement abnormalities. PCR might favor shorter templates, but patient and control samples were amplified and corrected together, so any skew would affect both groups equally. Naive, central memory and regulatory TCRB repertoires appeared to be more alike among patients than among healthy donors.

From each donor, a single peripheral blood sample of approximately 120 mL on average was drawn into heparinised tubes. Using a panel that included CD45RO, CCR7, CD25, CD127, CD95 and CD27, naive, central memory, regulatory and stem cell-like memory CD4+ T cells were sorted on a BD FACSAria II. Every sorted population had a purity above 95%. PBMCs were isolated right away by Lymphoprep density gradient centrifugation and were stained directly, without culture. To minimize batch effects, samples were stained and sorted in pairs, one healthy donor with one patient per experiment. Ends trimmed: V by 6 bases, J by 1 base; bases unmatched to a gene: 17. The CDR3 goes from the cysteine to the phenylalanine over 19 residues. The only DNA kept is the CDR3, 57 bases in frame from the first base. The germline V gene gives CDR1 as MDHEN and CDR2 as SYDVKM. This clone occurred a few times. The antigen this receptor binds is unknown. The sample holds no much larger clone one base away, and base qualities are not on file.

All of the isolated RNA was reverse transcribed with the High Capacity cDNA Reverse Transcription Kit, so expressed TCRB transcripts were sequenced. Deep immunoSEQ sequencing was applied to naive, central memory and regulatory T cell samples, giving an average of roughly 3.5 million total reads per sample. After sorted cells were lysed in RLT buffer, RNA was extracted with DNase-treated RNeasy Micro or Mini kits, with the choice depending on cell number. Each cell subset was processed separately to prevent cross-contamination, with patient and healthy donor samples processed together. The immunoSEQ multiplex PCR was used to amplify TCRB sequences from cDNA, yielding 87-bp fragments that span the CDR3 region. Amplicons were sequenced on the Illumina HiSeq platform. For the original study's pipeline: Synthetic template baselines were used to correct PCR bias computationally, reads within Hamming distance 2 were collapsed, and singletons that could not be merged were discarded. Reads were aligned against IMGT to assign V, D and J genes, CDR3 length and insertions or deletions at six rearrangement sites. Clonotype counts were normalized to sorted cell number within each subset before computing true diversity and Gini coefficients with the tcR R package. The overlap coefficient, calculated on TCRB nucleotide sequences, was used to measure repertoire sharing. Out-of-frame TCRB sequences from naive cells were analyzed as a proxy for the pre-selection repertoire. TCRdb stores this immuneACCESS table with in-frame sequences only. Part of the clones is absent; in the studies checked, under half of the shortfall reflects unresolved V genes, and no reason is known for the rest. The D gene and trimming were derived from the DNA, and the V and J assignments and clone size from that table. In this sample the table shows more than 250,000 clones, roughly 20% of which occur a single time. The leading ten clones occupy more than 0.025% of the sample.

Sequenced material: naive CD4+ T cells from blood. The sample's cell subset or site label, decoded: true naive CD4+ T cells. This clonotype was obtained from a woman in her 40s with type 1 diabetes. The chain is encoded by TRBV28 joined to TRBJ2-5; the junction holds 10 bases that match TRBD1. The CDR3 loop reads CASRPHRRRDRGFQETQYF. The nucleotide sequence is given as TGTGCCAGCAGACCCCACCGTCGCCGGGACAGGGGCTTCCAAGAGACCCAGTACTTC.